This TCR beta chain is drawn from a study of T-cell memory formation after mild COVID-19. Background on the study: The two donors had largely donor-specific TCR clusters.

This clonotype appeared a few times. TCRdb analysed the 5' RACE reads with MiXCR anew, one entry per CDR3 protein. This table has approximately 260,000 distinct CDR3 sequences, about 16% appearing once. The CDR3 spans 18 residues. The germline gives CDR1 SGHRS, CDR2 YFSETQ. The J segment lost 0 bases and the V segment lost 7 bases, leaving 15 bases of the junction unmatched. The sequence derives from a man younger than 35 who had mild COVID-19 (a few samples of this study predate the infection). Cell type and time point are not known. The sample was PBMCs or a T cell subset sorted from them (not recorded which). V is TRBV5-1 and J is TRBJ2-7; 11 bases agree with TRBD2. The DNA for the CDR3 is TGCGCCAGCTCCTTGGGGCTAGCGGGGGGCCGATACTCCTACGAGCAGTACTTC. Translated, it gives CASSLGLAGGRYSYEQYF.